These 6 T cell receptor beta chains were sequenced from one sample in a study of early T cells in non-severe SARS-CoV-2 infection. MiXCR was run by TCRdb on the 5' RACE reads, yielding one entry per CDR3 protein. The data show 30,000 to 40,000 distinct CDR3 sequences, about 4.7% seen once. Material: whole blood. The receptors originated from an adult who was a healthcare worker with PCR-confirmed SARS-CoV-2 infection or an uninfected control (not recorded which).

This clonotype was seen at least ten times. The CDR3 nucleotides read TGTGCCACCCTTGATCCGGACGACTATGGCTACACCTTC. Its translation is CATLDPDDYGYTF. The rearrangement links TRBV12-3 or TRBV12-4 to TRBJ1-2; D not resolved. This CDR3 has 13 amino acids. The germline V and J ends were trimmed by 10 bases and 3 bases, with 15 bases remaining between them.

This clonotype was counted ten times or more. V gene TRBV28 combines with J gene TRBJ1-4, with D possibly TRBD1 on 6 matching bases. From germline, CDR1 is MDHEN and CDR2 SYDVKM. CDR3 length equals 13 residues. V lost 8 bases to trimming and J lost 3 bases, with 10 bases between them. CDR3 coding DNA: TGTGCCAGCGGACAGAGCGCTAATGAAAAACTGTTTTTT. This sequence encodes CASGQSANEKLFF.

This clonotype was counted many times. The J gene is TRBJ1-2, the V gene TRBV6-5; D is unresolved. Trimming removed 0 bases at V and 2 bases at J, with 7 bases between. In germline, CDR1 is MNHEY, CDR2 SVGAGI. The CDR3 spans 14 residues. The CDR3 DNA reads TGTGCCAGCAGTTACTCGAAGGAAAACTATGGCTACACCTTC. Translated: CASSYSKENYGYTF.

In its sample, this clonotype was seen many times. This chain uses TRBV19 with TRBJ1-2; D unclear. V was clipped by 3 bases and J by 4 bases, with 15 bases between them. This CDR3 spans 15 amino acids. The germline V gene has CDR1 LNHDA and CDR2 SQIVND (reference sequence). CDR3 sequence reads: CASSINPGILYGYTF. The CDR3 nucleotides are TGTGCCAGTAGTATTAATCCCGGGATCCTCTATGGCTACACCTTC.

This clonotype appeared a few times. CDR3 protein: CASSLLGLAGGPDTQYF. CDR3 bases: TGCGCCAGCAGCTTACTGGGACTAGCGGGGGGACCAGATACGCAGTATTTT. This sequence joins TRBV5-1 and TRBJ2-3, with 15 bases fitting TRBD2. Germline CDR1 is SGHRS and CDR2 is YFSETQ. The CDR3 covers 17 residues. V trimming: 2 bases; J trimming: 4 bases; junction bases outside the gene matches: 5.

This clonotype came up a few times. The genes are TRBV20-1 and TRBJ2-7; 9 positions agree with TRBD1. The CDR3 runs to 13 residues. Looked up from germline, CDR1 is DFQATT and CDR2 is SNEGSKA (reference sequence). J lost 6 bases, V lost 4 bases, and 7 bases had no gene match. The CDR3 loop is CSAIGRTGVEQYF. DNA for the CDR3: TGCAGTGCTATAGGGAGGACAGGGGTCGAGCAGTACTTC.